This paragraph reports one T cell receptor beta chain. Its antigen is as yet unknown. Germline lookup yields CDR1 MNHEY and CDR2 SMNVEV (reference sequence). This CDR3 has 12 residues. V was cut by 6 bases and J by 6 bases, with 9 bases left in between. This table comes from immunoSEQ multiplex PCR, and its TCRdb copy is limited to in-frame clones, with some not included. The sample lists about 49,000 clones; 85% were seen once. The sample comes from a study of OX40 agonist ivuxolimab in advanced cancers. Study-level results: At doses 0.1 to 3.0 mg/kg, CD4+ and CD8+ clones expanded.

This rearrangement joins TRBV27 to TRBJ1-5; no clear D. The receptor was derived from an adult with an advanced solid tumor such as melanoma, head and neck, liver or kidney cancer. The specimen was CD4+ or CD8+ T cells sorted from blood, collected in a trial of the OX40 agonist ivuxolimab. The CDR3 protein is CASRGSGQPQHF. The CDR3 nucleotides read TGTGCCAGCAGGGGGTCGGGTCAGCCCCAGCATTTT.